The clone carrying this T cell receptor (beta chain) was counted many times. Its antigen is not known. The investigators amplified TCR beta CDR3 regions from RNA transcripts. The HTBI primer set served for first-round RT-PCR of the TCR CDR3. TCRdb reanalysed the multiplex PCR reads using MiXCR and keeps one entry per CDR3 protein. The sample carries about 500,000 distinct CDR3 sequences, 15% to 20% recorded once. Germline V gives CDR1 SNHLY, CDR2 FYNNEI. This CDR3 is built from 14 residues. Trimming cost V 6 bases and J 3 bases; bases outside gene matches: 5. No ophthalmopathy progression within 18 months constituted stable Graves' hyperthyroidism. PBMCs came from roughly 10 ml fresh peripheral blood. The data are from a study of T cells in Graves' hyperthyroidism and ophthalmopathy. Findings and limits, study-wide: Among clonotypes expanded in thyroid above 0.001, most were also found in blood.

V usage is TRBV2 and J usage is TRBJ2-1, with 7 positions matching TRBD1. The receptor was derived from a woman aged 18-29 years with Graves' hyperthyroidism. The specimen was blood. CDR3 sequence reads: CASRGTALYNEQFF. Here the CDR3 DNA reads TGTGCCAGCAGGGGGACAGCCCTCTACAATGAGCAGTTCTTC.